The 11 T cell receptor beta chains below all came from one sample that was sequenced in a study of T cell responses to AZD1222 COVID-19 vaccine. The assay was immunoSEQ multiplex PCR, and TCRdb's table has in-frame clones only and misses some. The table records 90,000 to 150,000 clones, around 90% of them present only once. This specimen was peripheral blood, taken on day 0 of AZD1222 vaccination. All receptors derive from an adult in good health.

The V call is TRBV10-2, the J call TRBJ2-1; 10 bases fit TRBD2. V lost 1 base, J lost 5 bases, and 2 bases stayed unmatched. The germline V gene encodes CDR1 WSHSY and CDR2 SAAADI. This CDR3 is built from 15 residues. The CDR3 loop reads CASSEWTSGNNEQFF. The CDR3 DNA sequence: TGCGCCAGCAGTGAGTGGACTAGCGGAAACAATGAGCAGTTCTTC.

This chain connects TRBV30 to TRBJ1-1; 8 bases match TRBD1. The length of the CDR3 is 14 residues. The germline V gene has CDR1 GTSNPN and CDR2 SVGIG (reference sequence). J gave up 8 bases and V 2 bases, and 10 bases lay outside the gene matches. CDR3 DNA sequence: TGTGCCTGGAGTAAACAGGGGGTGGTGGCCGAAGCTTTCTTT. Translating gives CAWSKQGVVAEAFF.

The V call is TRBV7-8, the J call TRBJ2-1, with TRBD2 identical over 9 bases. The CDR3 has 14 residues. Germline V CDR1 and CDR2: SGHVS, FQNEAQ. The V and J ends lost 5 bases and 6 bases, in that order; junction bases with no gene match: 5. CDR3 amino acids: CASSLSGLANEQFF. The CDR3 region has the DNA TGTGCCAGCAGCCTATCGGGACTAGCCAATGAGCAGTTCTTC.

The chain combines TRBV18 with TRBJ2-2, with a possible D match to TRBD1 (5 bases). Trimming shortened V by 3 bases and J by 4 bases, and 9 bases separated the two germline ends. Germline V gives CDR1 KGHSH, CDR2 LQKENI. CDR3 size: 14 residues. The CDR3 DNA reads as TGTGCCAGCTCACCCGTTCAGGGCACCGGGGAGCTGTTTTTT. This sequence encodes CASSPVQGTGELFF.

The CDR3, as DNA: TGCGCCAGCAGCCCGGGACAGGGATTCACCGGGGAGCTGTTTTTT. Translating gives CASSPGQGFTGELFF. The gene calls are TRBV5-1 and TRBJ2-2; TRBD1 matches 9 bases. This CDR3 has 15 amino acids. J lost 4 bases, V lost 4 bases, and 5 bases had no gene match. Germline-derived CDR1 and CDR2 are SGHRS and YFSETQ.

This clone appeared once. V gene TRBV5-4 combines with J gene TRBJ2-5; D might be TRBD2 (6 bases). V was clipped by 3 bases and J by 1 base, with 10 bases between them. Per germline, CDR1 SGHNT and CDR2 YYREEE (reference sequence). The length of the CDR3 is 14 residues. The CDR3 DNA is TGTGCCAGCAGCTCGGGAGCATCCCAAGAGACCCAGTACTTC. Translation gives CASSSGASQETQYF.

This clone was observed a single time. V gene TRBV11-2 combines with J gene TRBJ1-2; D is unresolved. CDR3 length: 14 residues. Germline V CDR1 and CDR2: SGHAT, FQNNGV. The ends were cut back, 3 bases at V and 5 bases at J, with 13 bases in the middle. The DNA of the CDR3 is TGTGCCAGCAGCTTTTCCCAGTCCCTATATGGCTACACCTTC. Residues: CASSFSQSLYGYTF.

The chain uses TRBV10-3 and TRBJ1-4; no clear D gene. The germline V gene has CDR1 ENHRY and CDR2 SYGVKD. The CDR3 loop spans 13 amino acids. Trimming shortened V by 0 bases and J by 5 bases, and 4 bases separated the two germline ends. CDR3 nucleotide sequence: TGTGCCATCAGTGAGTCGTCGAATGAAAAACTGTTTTTT. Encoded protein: CAISESSNEKLFF.

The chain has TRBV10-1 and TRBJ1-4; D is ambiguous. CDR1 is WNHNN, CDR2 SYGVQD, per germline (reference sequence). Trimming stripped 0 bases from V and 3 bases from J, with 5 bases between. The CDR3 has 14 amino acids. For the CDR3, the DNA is TGCGCCAGCAGTGAGTCACGGGCTAATGAAAAACTGTTTTTT. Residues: CASSESRANEKLFF.

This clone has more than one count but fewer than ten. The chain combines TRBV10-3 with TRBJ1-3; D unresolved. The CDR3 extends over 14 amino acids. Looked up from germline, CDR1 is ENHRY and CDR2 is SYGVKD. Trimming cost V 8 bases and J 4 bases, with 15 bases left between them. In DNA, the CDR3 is TGTGCCATCGCGCCCCGGCAGGACGGAAACACCATATATTTT. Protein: CAIAPRQDGNTIYF.

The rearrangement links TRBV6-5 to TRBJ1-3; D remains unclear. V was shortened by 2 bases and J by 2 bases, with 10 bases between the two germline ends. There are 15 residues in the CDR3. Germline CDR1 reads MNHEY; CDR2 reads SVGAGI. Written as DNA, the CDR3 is TGTGCCAGCAGTTACCGGACCGAAACTGGAAACACCATATATTTT. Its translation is CASSYRTETGNTIYF.